The subject of this entry is one T cell receptor (beta chain). Assay used: immunoSEQ multiplex PCR; TCRdb lists only in-frame clones, some missing. The sample has tens of thousands of clones; 84% are singletons. The data were taken from a study of OX40 agonist ivuxolimab in advanced cancers. Germline loops: CDR1 MDHEN, CDR2 SYDVKM. The CDR3 has 15 amino acids. V was pared by 3 bases and J by 4 bases, with 6 bases of the junction left unmatched. The origin of this receptor is an adult with an advanced solid tumor such as melanoma, head and neck, liver or kidney cancer. The rearrangement links TRBV28 to TRBJ1-5; 7 bases align to TRBD1. The source material was CD4+ or CD8+ T cells sorted from blood, sampled in a trial of the OX40 agonist ivuxolimab. The CDR3 loop is CASSFSATGNQPQHF. CDR3 nucleotide sequence: TGTGCCAGCAGTTTTTCCGCGACAGGGAATCAGCCCCAGCATTTT.